The 21 T cell receptor beta chains listed next were all sequenced from one sample in a study of vaccination and CD4 T cells after COVID-19. The antigens of these receptors remain unknown. Treatment described: roughly ten-day PBMC culture with coronavirus spike peptide pools or control peptides (ViraFEST assay). With the Oncomine TCR Beta short-read assay, DNA from cultured CD4+ T cells was sequenced. MiXCR was run by TCRdb on the PCR reads, yielding one entry per CDR3 protein. Of fewer than 15,000 distinct CDR3 sequences in the sample, 35% to 50% were seen once. The sample consisted of CD4+ T cells from blood, cultured in vitro. The receptors here all came from a human donor who had recovered from COVID-19.

This clonotype turned up a few times. V usage is TRBV6-2 or TRBV6-3 and J usage is TRBJ1-4; perhaps TRBD1 as D (5 bases). Trimming removed 5 bases at V and 10 bases at J, with 11 bases between. This CDR3 has 12 amino acids. The germline gives CDR1 MNHEY, CDR2 SVGEGT. CDR3 coding DNA: TGTGCCAGCAGTCCCCAGGGAGGAAAACTGTTTTTT. Residues: CASSPQGGKLFF.

This clonotype was found a few times. The chain carries TRBV15 and TRBJ1-2; D is ambiguous. The germline V and J ends were trimmed by 0 bases and 5 bases, with 10 bases remaining between them. This CDR3 has 14 residues. Germline V gives CDR1 LNHNV, CDR2 YYDKDF (reference sequence). The CDR3 region has the DNA TGTGCCACCAGCAGAGAGAAAGGAGGTTATGGCTACACCTTC. It translates to CATSREKGGYGYTF.

The V and J genes are TRBV4-1 and TRBJ2-6; D is unresolved. This CDR3 is 19 amino acids long. The germline V and J ends were trimmed by 2 bases and 2 bases, with 19 bases remaining between them. Germline CDR1 and CDR2: MGHRA and YSYEKL. CDR3 DNA sequence: TGCGCCAGCAGCCAAATAGGGCTGCAGGATCGGACTGGGGCCAACGTCCTGACTTTC. It encodes CASSQIGLQDRTGANVLTF.

The chain carries TRBV27 and TRBJ2-5, with TRBD2 identical over 10 bases. Germline lookup yields CDR1 MNHEY and CDR2 SMNVEV (reference sequence). The CDR3 contains 14 residues. Trimming cost V 6 bases and J 1 base; bases outside gene matches: 2. CDR3 sequence reads: CASRRTSGQETQYF. The CDR3, as DNA: TGTGCCAGCAGACGGACTAGCGGCCAAGAGACCCAGTACTTC.

The rearrangement links TRBV10-1 to TRBJ2-3, with TRBD2 matching 8 bases. The CDR3 loop spans 18 amino acids. J lost 3 bases, V lost 0 bases, and 11 bases had no gene match. Germline V gene sequence: CDR1 WNHNN, CDR2 SYGVQD (reference sequence). In DNA, the CDR3 is TGCGCCAGCAGTGAGTCGAAGTTAAGAGGCGGGGGGACAGATACGCAGTATTTT. Protein product: CASSESKLRGGGTDTQYF.

The chain has TRBV2 and TRBJ2-3; D remains ambiguous. CDR1 is SNHLY and CDR2 is FYNNEI in the germline V gene. The CDR3 has 13 amino acids. The ends were cut back, 5 bases at V and 0 bases at J, with 6 bases in the middle. Here the CDR3 DNA reads TGTGCCAGCAGTTTCGGTAGCACAGATACGCAGTATTTT. Translating it yields CASSFGSTDTQYF.

A few counts support this clonotype. The chain carries TRBV15 and TRBJ1-5; D uncertain. CDR1 is LNHNV, CDR2 YYDKDF, per germline (reference sequence). The length of the CDR3 is 15 residues. V lost 0 bases and J lost 3, with 9 bases in between. CDR3 amino acids: CATSRERILNQPQHF. The CDR3 nucleotides are TGTGCCACCAGCAGAGAAAGAATTCTCAATCAGCCCCAGCATTTT.

This clonotype was detected a few times. The chain's CDR3 is CASSYQVTGGQDEQYF. The DNA for the CDR3 is TGTGCCAGCAGTTACCAGGTGACGGGGGGTCAGGACGAGCAGTACTTC. This sequence joins TRBV6-5 and TRBJ2-7; TRBD2 matches 7 bases. The CDR3 loop spans 16 amino acids. Trimming at V came to 2 bases and at J to 5 bases, leaving 12 bases not matched to a gene. In germline, CDR1 is MNHEY, CDR2 SVGAGI.

The chain combines TRBV5-4 with TRBJ2-7; TRBD2 matches at 13 bases. V shed 1 base, J shed 2 bases, and the junction held 6 bases outside the gene matches. This CDR3 contains 17 residues. CDR1 SGHNT and CDR2 YYREEE come from the germline V gene (reference sequence). The CDR3 protein is CASSLWTSGSRTYEQYF. The CDR3 DNA sequence: TGTGCCAGCAGCTTGTGGACTAGCGGGAGCCGGACCTACGAGCAGTACTTC.

This clonotype was picked up a small number of times. The J gene is TRBJ1-5, the V gene TRBV6-1; no clear D. This CDR3 is 16 amino acids long. V was clipped by 7 bases and J by 5 bases, with 21 bases between them. Germline V gene data show CDR1 as MNHNS and CDR2 as SASEGT. The DNA for the CDR3 is TGTGCCAGCAACCACGAATCGGGAACCCCAGATCAGCCCCAGCATTTT. Encoded protein: CASNHESGTPDQPQHF.

The V and J genes are TRBV6-1 and TRBJ1-5, with a possible D match to TRBD1 (5 bases). The CDR3 consists of 15 residues. The V gene's germline CDR1 is MNHNS and CDR2 SASEGT. V was trimmed by 6 bases and J by 7 bases, leaving 19 bases between them. For the CDR3, the DNA is TGTGCCAGCAGCCCAGATAGGAGGGGAGGCCAGCCCCAGCATTTT. It yields the protein CASSPDRRGGQPQHF.

The V gene is TRBV5-8, the J gene TRBJ1-2; D perhaps matches TRBD1 (6 bases). This CDR3 has 13 amino acids. The germline CDR1 and CDR2 sequences are SGHTS and YDEGEE. Trimming took off 1 base at V and 7 bases at J, with 11 bases between the two ends. The CDR3 is CASSLRGPAGYTF. The CDR3 nucleotides read TGTGCCAGCAGCTTGCGGGGGCCCGCTGGCTACACCTTC.

In this sample, this clonotype turned up a few times. This sequence joins TRBV9 and TRBJ1-2; D perhaps matches TRBD1 (5 bases). Trimming took 5 bases from V and 0 from J, leaving 14 bases between them. The CDR3 extends over 15 amino acids. Germline loops: CDR1 SGDLS, CDR2 YYNGEE. Written as DNA, the CDR3 is TGTGCCAGCAGGTGGGGCCCCCCTACTAACTATGGCTACACCTTC. Amino acid sequence: CASRWGPPTNYGYTF.

The table lists this clonotype with a few counts. The chain joins TRBV12-3 or TRBV12-4 to TRBJ1-2; 7 positions agree with TRBD1. Trimming at V came to 8 bases and at J to 4 bases, leaving 7 bases not matched to a gene. The CDR3 extends over 13 amino acids. The chain's CDR3 is CASRPRGPYGYTF. Written as DNA, the CDR3 is TGTGCCAGCCGCCCTAGGGGGCCCTATGGCTACACCTTC.

This clonotype was recorded a few times. The V gene is TRBV6-1, the J gene TRBJ2-2; 12 bases agree with TRBD2. The CDR3 consists of 16 residues. From germline, CDR1 is MNHNS and CDR2 SASEGT. Germline trimming cut 5 bases from V and 6 bases from J; bases unmatched to any gene: 7. The CDR3 loop is CASSPPGLAGSGELFF. The CDR3 nucleotides are TGTGCCAGCAGTCCACCGGGACTAGCGGGTTCCGGGGAGCTGTTTTTT.

This clonotype was counted a few times. The chain joins TRBV20-1 to TRBJ2-3, with 7 bases aligning to TRBD1. With V trimmed by 3 bases and J by 2 bases, 8 bases remained unmatched. Germline V lookup: CDR1 DFQATT, CDR2 SNEGSKA (reference sequence). The CDR3 is made up of 15 amino acids. CDR3 sequence (DNA): TGCAGTGCTAGGGACGGGACAGTGCTCACAGATACGCAGTATTTT. Its protein product is CSARDGTVLTDTQYF.

The rearrangement joins TRBV20-1 to TRBJ1-2, with a weak D call TRBD1 (5 bases). This CDR3 is 14 amino acids long. V shed 0 bases and J shed 3 bases, with 11 bases lying between them. The germline gives CDR1 DFQATT, CDR2 SNEGSKA (reference sequence). The CDR3 sequence: CSARELQGHYGYTF. The CDR3 DNA reads as TGCAGTGCTAGAGAACTCCAGGGCCACTATGGCTACACCTTC.

V and J are TRBV7-2 and TRBJ1-2; D is perhaps TRBD1 (5 bases). The CDR3 length is 15 residues. V was cut by 1 base and J by 1 base, with 10 bases left in between. Looked up from germline, CDR1 is SGHTA and CDR2 is FQGNSA. DNA of the CDR3: TGTGCCAGCAGCTTAGGGAGAGGACATAACTATGGCTACACCTTC. Encoded protein: CASSLGRGHNYGYTF.

The genes are TRBV12-3 or TRBV12-4 and TRBJ2-3, with TRBD2 as a possible D gene (6 bases). V was trimmed by 8 bases and J by 1 base, leaving 10 bases between them. This CDR3 is built from 13 residues. The CDR3 loop reads CASRRAGTDTQYF. CDR3 nucleotides: TGTGCCAGCCGGAGGGCGGGCACAGATACGCAGTATTTT.

The chain couples TRBV6-1 to TRBJ2-3; D is unresolved. V was shortened by 5 bases and J by 7 bases, with 10 bases between the two germline ends. Germline CDR1 and CDR2: MNHNS and SASEGT. The CDR3 is 12 residues long. The CDR3 is CASSLQGYTQYF. Here the CDR3 DNA reads TGTGCCAGCAGTCTTCAAGGCTATACGCAGTATTTT.

The V and J genes are TRBV6-1 and TRBJ2-1; D might be TRBD1 or TRBD2, each matching 5 bases. This CDR3 has 15 residues. Germline V CDR1 and CDR2: MNHNS, SASEGT. Between the trimmed V and J ends, which lost 11 bases and 1 base, there was a span of 18 bases. CDR3 loop: CAGSGTEGSYNEQFF. The CDR3, as DNA: TGTGCCGGCTCCGGGACCGAGGGGTCCTACAATGAGCAGTTCTTC.